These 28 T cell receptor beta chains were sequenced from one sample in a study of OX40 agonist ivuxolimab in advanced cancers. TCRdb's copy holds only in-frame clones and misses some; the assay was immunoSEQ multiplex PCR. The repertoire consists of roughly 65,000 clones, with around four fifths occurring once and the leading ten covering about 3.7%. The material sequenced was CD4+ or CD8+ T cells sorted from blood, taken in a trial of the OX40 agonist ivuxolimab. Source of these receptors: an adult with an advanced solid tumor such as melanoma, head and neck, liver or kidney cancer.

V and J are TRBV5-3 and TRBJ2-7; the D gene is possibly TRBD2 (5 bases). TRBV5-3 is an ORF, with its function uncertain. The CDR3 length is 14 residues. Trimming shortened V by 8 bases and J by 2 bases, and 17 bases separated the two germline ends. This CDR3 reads CASSPETGTYEQYF. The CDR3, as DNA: TGTGCCAGCAGCCCCGAGACGGGGACCTACGAGCAGTACTTC.

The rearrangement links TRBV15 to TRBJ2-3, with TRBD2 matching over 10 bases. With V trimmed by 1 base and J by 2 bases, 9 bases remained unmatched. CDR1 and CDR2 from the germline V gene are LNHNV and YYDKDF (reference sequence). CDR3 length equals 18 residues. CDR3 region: CATSRGDWTSGYTDTQYF. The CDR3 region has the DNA TGTGCCACCAGCAGAGGAGATTGGACTAGCGGATACACAGATACGCAGTATTTT.

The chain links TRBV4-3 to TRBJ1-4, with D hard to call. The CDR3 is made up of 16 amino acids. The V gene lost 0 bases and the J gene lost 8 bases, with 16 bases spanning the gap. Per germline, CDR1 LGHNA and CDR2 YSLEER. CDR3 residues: CASSQDVGSLSEKLFF. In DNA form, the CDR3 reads TGCGCCAGCAGCCAAGATGTCGGCAGTCTCTCGGAAAAACTGTTTTTT.

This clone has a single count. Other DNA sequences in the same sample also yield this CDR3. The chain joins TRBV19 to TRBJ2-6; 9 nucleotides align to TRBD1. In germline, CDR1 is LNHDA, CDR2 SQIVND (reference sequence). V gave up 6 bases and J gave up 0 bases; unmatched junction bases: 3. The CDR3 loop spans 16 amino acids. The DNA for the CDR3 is TGTGCCAGTAGCAAGACAGGGGGCTCTGGGGCCAACGTCCTGACTTTC. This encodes CASSKTGGSGANVLTF.

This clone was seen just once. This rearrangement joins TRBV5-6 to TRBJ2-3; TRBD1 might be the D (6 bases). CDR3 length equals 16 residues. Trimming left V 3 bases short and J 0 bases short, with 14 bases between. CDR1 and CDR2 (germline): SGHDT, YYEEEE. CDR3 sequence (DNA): TGTGCCAGCAGCTGGAGGACAGCTCCGAGCACAGATACGCAGTATTTT. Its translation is CASSWRTAPSTDTQYF.

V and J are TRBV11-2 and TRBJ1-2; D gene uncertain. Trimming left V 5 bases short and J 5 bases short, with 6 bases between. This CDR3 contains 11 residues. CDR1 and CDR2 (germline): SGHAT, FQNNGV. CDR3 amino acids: CASSNRYGYTF. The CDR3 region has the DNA TGTGCCAGCAGCAATCGTTATGGCTACACCTTC.

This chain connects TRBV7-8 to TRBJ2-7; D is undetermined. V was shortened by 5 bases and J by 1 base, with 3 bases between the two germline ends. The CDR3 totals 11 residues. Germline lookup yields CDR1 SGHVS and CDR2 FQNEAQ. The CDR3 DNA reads TGTGCCAGCAGCGTATCCTACGAGCAGTACTTC. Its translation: CASSVSYEQYF. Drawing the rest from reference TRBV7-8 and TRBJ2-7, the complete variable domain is GAGVSQSPRYKVAKRGQDVALRCDPISGHVSLFWYQQALGQGPEFLTYFQNEAQLDKSGLPSDRFFAERPEGSVSTLKIQRTQQEDSAVYLCASSVSYEQYFGPGTRLTVT.

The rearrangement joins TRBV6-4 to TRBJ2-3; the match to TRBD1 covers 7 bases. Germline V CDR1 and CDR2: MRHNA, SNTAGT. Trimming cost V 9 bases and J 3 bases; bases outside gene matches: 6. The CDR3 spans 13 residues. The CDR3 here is CARPRGRTDTQYF. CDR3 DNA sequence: TGTGCCAGGCCTAGGGGGCGAACAGATACGCAGTATTTT.

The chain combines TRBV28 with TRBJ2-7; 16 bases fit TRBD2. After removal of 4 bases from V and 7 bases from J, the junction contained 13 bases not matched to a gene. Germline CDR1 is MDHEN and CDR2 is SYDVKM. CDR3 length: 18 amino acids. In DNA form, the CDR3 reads TGTGCCAGCAGTTCCCCGGGACTAGCGGGAGGGCCTAGTCGAGAGCAGTACTTC. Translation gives CASSSPGLAGGPSREQYF. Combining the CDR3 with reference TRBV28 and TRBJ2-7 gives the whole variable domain DVKVTQSSRYLVKRTGEKVFLECVQDMDHENMFWYRQDPGLGLRLIYFSYDVKMKEKGDIPEGYSVSREKKERFSLILESASTNQTSMYLCASSSPGLAGGPSREQYFGPGTRLTVT.

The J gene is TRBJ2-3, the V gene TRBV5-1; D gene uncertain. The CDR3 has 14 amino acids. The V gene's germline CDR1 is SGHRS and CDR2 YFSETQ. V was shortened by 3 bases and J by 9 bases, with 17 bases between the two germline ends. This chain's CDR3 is CASSSGSITATQYF. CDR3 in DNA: TGCGCCAGCAGCTCCGGTTCAATTACGGCCACGCAGTATTTT.

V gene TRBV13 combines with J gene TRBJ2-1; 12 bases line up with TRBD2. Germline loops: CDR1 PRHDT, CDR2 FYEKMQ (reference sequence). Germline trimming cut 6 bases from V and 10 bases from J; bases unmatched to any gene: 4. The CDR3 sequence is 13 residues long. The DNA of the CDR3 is TGTGCCAGCAGGGGACTAGCGGGTTCCGAGCAGTTCTTC. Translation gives CASRGLAGSEQFF.

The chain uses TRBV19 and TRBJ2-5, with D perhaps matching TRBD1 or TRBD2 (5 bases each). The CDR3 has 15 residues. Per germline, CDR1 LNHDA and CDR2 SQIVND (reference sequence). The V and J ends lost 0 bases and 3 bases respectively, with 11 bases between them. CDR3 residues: CASSIDLGPKETQYF. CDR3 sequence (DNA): TGTGCCAGTAGTATAGATCTGGGACCTAAAGAGACCCAGTACTTC.

CDR3 in DNA: TGTGCCAGCAGCTCGACTAGCGGGAGGGGCAGAGGCACAGATACGCAGTATTTT. The encoded protein is CASSSTSGRGRGTDTQYF. The chain joins TRBV7-9 to TRBJ2-3; 14 bases fit TRBD2. CDR1 and CDR2 from the germline V gene are SEHNR and FQNEAQ (reference sequence). This CDR3 has 18 amino acids. The junction had 7 bases not matched to a gene; V was cut back by 4 bases and J by 1 base. Looking up the rest from reference TRBV7-9 and TRBJ2-3 gives the full variable domain: DTGVSQNPRHKITKRGQNVTFRCDPISEHNRLYWYRQTLGQGPEFLTYFQNEAQLEKSRLLSDRFSAERPKGSFSTLEIQRTEQGDSAMYLCASSSTSGRGRGTDTQYFGPGTRLTVL.

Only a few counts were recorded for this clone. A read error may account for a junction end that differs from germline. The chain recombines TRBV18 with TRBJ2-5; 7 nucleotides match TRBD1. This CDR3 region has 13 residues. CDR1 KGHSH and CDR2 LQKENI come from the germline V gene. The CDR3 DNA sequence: TGTGCCAGCTCATCACCAGGGGGAGAGACCCAGTACTTC. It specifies CASSSPGGETQYF.

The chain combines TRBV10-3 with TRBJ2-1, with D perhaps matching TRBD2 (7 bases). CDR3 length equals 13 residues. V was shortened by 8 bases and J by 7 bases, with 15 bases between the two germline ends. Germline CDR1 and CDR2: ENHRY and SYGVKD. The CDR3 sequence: CAIFPGGRNEQFF. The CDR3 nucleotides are TGTGCCATCTTTCCCGGGGGGCGGAATGAGCAGTTCTTC.

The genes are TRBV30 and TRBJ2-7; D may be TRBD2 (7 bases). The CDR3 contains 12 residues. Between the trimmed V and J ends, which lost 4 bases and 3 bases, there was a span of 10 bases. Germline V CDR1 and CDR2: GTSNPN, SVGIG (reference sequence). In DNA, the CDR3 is TGTGCCTGGAACAGGGACTACTACGAGCAGTACTTC. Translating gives CAWNRDYYEQYF.

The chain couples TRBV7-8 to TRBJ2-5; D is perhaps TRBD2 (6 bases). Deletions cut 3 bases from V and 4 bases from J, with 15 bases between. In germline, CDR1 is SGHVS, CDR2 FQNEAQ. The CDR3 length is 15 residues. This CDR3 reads CASSFKRAPGETQYF. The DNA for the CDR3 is TGTGCCAGCAGCTTTAAGCGGGCCCCGGGAGAGACCCAGTACTTC.

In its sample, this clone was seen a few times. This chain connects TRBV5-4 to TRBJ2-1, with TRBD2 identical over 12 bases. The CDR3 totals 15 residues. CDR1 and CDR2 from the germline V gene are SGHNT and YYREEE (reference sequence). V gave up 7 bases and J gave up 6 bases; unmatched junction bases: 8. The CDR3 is CASRRLAGEGNEQFF. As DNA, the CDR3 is TGTGCCAGCCGCCGACTAGCGGGAGAAGGCAATGAGCAGTTCTTC.

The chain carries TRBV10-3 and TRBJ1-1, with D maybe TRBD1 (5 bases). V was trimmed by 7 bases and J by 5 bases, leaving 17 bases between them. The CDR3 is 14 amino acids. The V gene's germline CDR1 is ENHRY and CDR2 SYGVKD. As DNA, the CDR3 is TGTGCCATCACTAAGAAGGGACTAGGTACTGAAGCTTTCTTT. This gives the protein CAITKKGLGTEAFF.

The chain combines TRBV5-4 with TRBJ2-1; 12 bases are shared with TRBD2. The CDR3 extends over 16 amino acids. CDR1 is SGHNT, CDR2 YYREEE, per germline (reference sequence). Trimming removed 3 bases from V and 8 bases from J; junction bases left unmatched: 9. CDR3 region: CASSSSRTSGEDEQFF. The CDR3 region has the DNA TGTGCCAGCAGCTCGTCCCGGACTAGCGGGGAGGATGAGCAGTTCTTC.

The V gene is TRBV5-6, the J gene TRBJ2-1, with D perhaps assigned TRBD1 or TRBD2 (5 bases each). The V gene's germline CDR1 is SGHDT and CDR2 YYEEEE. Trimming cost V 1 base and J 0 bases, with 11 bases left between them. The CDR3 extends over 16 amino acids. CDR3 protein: CASSLLAGSSYNEQFF. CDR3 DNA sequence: TGTGCCAGCAGCTTGCTCGCAGGGAGCTCCTACAATGAGCAGTTCTTC.

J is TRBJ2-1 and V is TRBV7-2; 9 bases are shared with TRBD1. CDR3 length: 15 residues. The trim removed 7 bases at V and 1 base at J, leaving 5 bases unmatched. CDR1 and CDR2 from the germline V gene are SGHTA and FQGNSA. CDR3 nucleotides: TGTGCCAGCAAGGAACAGGGGGCTTCCTACAATGAGCAGTTCTTC. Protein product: CASKEQGASYNEQFF.

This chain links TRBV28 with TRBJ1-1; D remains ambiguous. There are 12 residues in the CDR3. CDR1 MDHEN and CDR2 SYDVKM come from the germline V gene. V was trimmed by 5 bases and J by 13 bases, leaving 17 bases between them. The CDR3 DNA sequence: TGTGCCAGCAGTCCACCTGGCCGGGTGGGTTTCTTT. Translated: CASSPPGRVGFF.

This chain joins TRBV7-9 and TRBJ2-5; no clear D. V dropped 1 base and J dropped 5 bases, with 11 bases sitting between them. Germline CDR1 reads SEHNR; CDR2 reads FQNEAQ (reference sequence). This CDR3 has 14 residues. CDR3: CASSLGQSFETQYF. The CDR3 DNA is TGTGCCAGCAGCTTAGGCCAGAGCTTCGAGACCCAGTACTTC.

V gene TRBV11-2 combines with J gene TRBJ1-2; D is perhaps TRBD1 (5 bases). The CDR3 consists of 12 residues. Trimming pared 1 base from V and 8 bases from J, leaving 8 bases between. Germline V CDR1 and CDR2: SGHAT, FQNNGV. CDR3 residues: CASSLAGFGYTF. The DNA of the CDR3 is TGTGCCAGCAGCTTAGCAGGGTTCGGCTACACCTTC.

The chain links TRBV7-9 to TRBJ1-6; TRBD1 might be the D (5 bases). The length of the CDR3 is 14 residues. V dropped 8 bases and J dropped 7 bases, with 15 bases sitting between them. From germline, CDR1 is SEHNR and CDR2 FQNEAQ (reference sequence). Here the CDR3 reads CASHQLAGNSPLHF. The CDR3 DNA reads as TGTGCCAGCCACCAACTTGCAGGGAATTCACCCCTCCACTTT.

CDR3: CASSSKSLRQGANEKLFF. The CDR3 coding sequence is TGTGCCAGCAGTTCCAAATCCCTCCGACAGGGTGCGAATGAAAAACTGTTTTTT. The V gene is TRBV28, the J gene TRBJ1-4, with TRBD1 matching 7 bases. The CDR3 extends over 18 amino acids. Trimming took 4 bases from V and 5 from J; bases not matched to a gene: 16. Germline CDR1 is MDHEN and CDR2 is SYDVKM.

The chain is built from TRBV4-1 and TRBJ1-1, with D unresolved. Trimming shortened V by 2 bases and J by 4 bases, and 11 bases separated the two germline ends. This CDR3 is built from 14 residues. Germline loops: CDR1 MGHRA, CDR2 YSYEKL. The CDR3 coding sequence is TGCGCCAGCAGCCAACTTGGCGCTGGCACTGAAGCTTTCTTT. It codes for CASSQLGAGTEAFF.